This T cell receptor (beta chain) was retrieved from a study of cytomegalovirus exposure and HLA in healthy donors. Study overall: Later analysis reported that the 110 or so validation repertoires shared the platform of the roughly 680 first-cohort repertoires. Study outcomes and limitations: The study labeled about 160 TCR beta chains cytomegalovirus-associated. It was confirmed in vitro that a few of the CMV-associated chains were specific for CMV antigens.

Germline CDR1 reads MNHNY; CDR2 reads SVGAGI (reference sequence). The V and J ends lost 10 bases and 5 bases respectively, with 17 bases between them. This CDR3 contains 13 residues. Donors were drawn from the approximately 120-subject validation cohort, separate from the roughly 700-subject first cohort. The table came from immunoSEQ multiplex PCR; TCRdb's copy has only in-frame clones and leaves some out. The table includes about 400,000 clones, 70% to 90% detected once. Regarding this clone: Antigen specificity is unknown.

What was sequenced was PBMCs. V and J are TRBV6-6 and TRBJ2-5; maybe TRBD2 (6 bases). This TCR derives from a woman under 30 in good health and CMV-seronegative. For the CDR3, the DNA is TGTGCCACCCGACTAGTTGGCCAGGAGACCCAGTACTTC. This encodes CATRLVGQETQYF.